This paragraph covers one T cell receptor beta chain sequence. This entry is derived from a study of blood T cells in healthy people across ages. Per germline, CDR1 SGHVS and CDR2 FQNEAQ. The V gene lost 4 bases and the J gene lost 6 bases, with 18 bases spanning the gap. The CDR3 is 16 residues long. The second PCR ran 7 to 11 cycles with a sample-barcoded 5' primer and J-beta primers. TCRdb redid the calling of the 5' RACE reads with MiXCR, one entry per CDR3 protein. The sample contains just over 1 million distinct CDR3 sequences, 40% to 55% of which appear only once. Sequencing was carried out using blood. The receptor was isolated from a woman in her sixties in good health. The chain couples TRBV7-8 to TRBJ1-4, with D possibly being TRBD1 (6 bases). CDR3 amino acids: CASSSHRGGGDEKLFF. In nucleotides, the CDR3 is TGTGCCAGCAGCTCCCACCGGGGAGGGGGGGATGAAAAACTGTTTTTT.